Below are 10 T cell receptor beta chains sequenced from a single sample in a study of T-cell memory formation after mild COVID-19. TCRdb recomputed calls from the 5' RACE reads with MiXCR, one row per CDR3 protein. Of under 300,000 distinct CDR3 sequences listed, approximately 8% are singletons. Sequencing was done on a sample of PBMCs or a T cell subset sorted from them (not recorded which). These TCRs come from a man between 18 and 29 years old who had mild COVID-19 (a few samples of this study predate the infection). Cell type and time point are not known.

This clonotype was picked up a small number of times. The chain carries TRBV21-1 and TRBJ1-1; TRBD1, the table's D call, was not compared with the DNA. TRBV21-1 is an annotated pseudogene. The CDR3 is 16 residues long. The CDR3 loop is CASSGGWGYHNTEAFF. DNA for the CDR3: TGTGCCAGCAGTGGCGGTTGGGGGTACCATAACACTGAAGCTTTCTTT.

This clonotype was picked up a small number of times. In DNA form, the CDR3 reads TGCGCCAGCAGCTTGGCCGCGACAGGGGGGAATGAAAAACTGTTTTTT. Translated: CASSLAATGGNEKLFF. This chain uses TRBV5-1 with TRBJ1-4; TRBD1 matches at 9 bases. This CDR3 is built from 16 residues. V shed 0 bases and J 5 bases; nucleotides not matched to a gene: 5. Germline assignment: CDR1 SGHRS and CDR2 YFSETQ.

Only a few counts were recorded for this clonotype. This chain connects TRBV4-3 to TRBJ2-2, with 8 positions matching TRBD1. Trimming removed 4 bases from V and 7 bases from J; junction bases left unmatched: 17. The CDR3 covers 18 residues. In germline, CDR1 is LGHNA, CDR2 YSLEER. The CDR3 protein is CASSLKIPQGAPGGELFF. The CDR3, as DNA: TGCGCCAGCAGCCTCAAGATACCCCAGGGGGCGCCGGGCGGGGAGCTGTTTTTT.

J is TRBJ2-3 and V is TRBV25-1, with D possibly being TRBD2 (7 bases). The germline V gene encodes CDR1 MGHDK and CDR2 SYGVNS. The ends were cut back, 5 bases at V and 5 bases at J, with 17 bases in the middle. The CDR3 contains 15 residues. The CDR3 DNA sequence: TGTGCCAGCAGTAAGAGACTAGGGGGGGGAGATACGCAGTATTTT. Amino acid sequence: CASSKRLGGGDTQYF.

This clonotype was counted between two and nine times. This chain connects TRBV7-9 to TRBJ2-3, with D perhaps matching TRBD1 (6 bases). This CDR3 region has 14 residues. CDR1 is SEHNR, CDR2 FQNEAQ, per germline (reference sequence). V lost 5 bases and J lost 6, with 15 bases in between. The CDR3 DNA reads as TGTGCCAGCAGCGCTAGGGACACGGAGGATACGCAGTATTTT. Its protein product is CASSARDTEDTQYF. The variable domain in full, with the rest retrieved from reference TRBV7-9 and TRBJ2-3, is DTGVSQNPRHKITKRGQNVTFRCDPISEHNRLYWYRQTLGQGPEFLTYFQNEAQLEKSRLLSDRFSAERPKGSFSTLEIQRTEQGDSAMYLCASSARDTEDTQYFGPGTRLTVL.

DNA of the CDR3: TGCGCCAGCAGCCGCGGGCCAAACCAAGATACGCAGTATTTT. Protein sequence: CASSRGPNQDTQYF. This chain joins TRBV5-1 and TRBJ2-3; D may be TRBD2 (5 bases). The length of the CDR3 is 14 residues. From germline, CDR1 is SGHRS and CDR2 YFSETQ. Trimming removed 4 bases from V and 5 bases from J, with 14 bases in between.

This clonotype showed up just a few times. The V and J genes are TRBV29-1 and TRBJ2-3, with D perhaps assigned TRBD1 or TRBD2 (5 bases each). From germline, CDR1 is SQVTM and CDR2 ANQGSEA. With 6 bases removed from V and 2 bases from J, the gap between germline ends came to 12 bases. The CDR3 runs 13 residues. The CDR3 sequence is CSVRGRHTDTQYF. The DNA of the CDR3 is TGCAGCGTCCGGGGCCGGCACACAGATACGCAGTATTTT.

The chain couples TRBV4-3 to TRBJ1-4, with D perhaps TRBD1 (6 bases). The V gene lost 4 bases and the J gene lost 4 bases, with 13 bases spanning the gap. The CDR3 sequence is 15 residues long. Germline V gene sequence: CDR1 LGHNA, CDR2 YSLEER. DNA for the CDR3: TGCGCCAGCAGCCGAACGCGGACAGTTAATGAAAAACTGTTTTTT. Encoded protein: CASSRTRTVNEKLFF.

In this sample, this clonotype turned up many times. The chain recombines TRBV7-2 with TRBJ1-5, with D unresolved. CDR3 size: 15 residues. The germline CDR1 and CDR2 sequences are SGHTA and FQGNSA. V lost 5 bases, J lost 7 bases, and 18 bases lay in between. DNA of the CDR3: TGTGCCAGCAGCCCCCGGTGGGGAGTAGGACAGCCCCAGCATTTT. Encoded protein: CASSPRWGVGQPQHF. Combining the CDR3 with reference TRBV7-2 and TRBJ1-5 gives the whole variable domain GAGVSQSPSNKVTEKGKDVELRCDPISGHTALYWYRQSLGQGLEFLIYFQGNSAPDKSGLPSDRFSAERTGGSVSTLTIQRTQQEDSAVYLCASSPRWGVGQPQHFGDGTRLSIL.

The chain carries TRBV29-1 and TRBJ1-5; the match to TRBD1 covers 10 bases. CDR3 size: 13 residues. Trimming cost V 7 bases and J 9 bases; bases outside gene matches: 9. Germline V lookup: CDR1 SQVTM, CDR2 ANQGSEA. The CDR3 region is CSAAGQGVGPQHF. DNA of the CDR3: TGCAGCGCCGCCGGACAGGGGGTTGGGCCCCAGCATTTT.